In this sample, the clone carrying this T cell receptor (beta chain) turned up many times. This sample was included in a study of T-cell reconstitution after alpha-beta-depleted transplantation in children. Preparation of the TCRbeta library used unique molecular identifiers. TCRdb used MiXCR to reprocess the PCR reads, holding one entry per CDR3 protein. The sample carries hundreds of thousands of distinct CDR3 sequences, about 11% recorded once. Trimming at V came to 5 bases and at J to 2 bases, leaving 5 bases not matched to a gene. The germline gives CDR1 KGHDR, CDR2 SFDVKD. This CDR3 is 14 amino acids long.

Sequencing used PBMCs from the stem cell graft donor, obtained from the stem cell graft. This receptor was obtained from a human donor who donated a stem cell graft to a child with acute myeloid leukemia. V is TRBV24-1 and J is TRBJ2-7; 7 nucleotides agree with TRBD2. The CDR3 is CATSVGGNAYEQYF. The DNA for the CDR3 is TGTGCCACCAGTGTCGGGGGGAATGCCTACGAGCAGTACTTC.